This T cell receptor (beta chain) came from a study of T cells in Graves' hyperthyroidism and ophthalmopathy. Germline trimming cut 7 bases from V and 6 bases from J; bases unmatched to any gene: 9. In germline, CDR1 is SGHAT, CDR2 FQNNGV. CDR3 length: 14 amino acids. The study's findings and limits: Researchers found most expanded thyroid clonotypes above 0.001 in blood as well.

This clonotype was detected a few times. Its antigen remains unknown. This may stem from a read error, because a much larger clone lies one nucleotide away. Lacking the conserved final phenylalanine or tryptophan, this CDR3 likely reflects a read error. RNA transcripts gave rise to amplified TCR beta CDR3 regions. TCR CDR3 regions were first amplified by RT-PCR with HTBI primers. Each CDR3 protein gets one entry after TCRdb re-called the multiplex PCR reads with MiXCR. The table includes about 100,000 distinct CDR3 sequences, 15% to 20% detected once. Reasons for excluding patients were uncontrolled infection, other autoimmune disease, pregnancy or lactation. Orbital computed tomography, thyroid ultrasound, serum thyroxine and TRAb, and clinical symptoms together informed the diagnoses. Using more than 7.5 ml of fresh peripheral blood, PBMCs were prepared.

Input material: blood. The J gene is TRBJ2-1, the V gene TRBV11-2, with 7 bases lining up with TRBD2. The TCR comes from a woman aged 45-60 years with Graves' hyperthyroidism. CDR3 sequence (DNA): TGTGCCAGCACCCTAGCGGTGCTGGGCAATGAGCAGTTCTCC. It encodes CASTLAVLGNEQFS.